This passage covers 8 T cell receptor beta chains from one sample sequenced in a study of T cells in Graves' hyperthyroidism and ophthalmopathy. Amplified TCR beta CDR3 regions came from RNA transcripts. First-round RT-PCR targeting the TCR CDR3 was performed with the HTBI primer set. In TCRdb, the multiplex PCR reads were re-called with MiXCR into one record per CDR3 protein. The repertoire consists of around 700,000 distinct CDR3 sequences, with roughly a sixth occurring once and the leading ten covering roughly a sixth. The sample taken for sequencing was blood. All receptors come from a woman aged 50 to 65 with Graves' hyperthyroidism that later progressed to Graves' ophthalmopathy.

This clonotype was observed at least ten times. This chain uses TRBV7-9 with TRBJ2-1, with TRBD1 matching over 11 bases. CDR3 length equals 17 residues. Germline V lookup: CDR1 SEHNR, CDR2 FQNEAQ (reference sequence). With 1 base clipped from V and 8 bases from J, the junction kept 10 bases outside the gene matches. CDR3 protein: CASSLGQDRGLKDEQFF. In DNA, the CDR3 is TGTGCCAGCAGCTTAGGCCAGGACAGGGGGCTTAAGGATGAGCAGTTCTTC.

This clonotype was counted a few times. The rearrangement uses TRBV5-1 and TRBJ2-5, with D possibly TRBD1 on 6 matching bases. This CDR3 comprises 15 residues. Germline V CDR1 and CDR2: SGHRS, YFSETQ. V shed 4 bases and J shed 2 bases, with 15 bases lying between them. The CDR3 reads CASSIQPGQQETQYF. CDR3 coding DNA: TGCGCCAGCAGCATACAACCGGGACAACAAGAGACCCAGTACTTC.

The rearrangement uses TRBV6-1 and TRBJ2-3, with D possibly TRBD2 on 5 matching bases. The CDR3 is made up of 14 amino acids. Germline V CDR1 and CDR2: MNHNS, SASEGT. V gave up 4 bases and J gave up 3 bases, with 11 bases separating them. The CDR3 here is CASSGGTRTDTQYF. CDR3 in DNA: TGTGCCAGCAGTGGGGGAACTAGGACAGATACGCAGTATTTT.

This clonotype was picked up one time. The chain links TRBV29-1 to TRBJ2-2, with a weak D call TRBD1 (6 bases). The CDR3 extends over 14 amino acids. Trimming stripped 6 bases from V and 2 bases from J, with 13 bases between. Germline CDR1 is SQVTM and CDR2 is ANQGSEA. The CDR3 nucleotides are TGCAGCGTCTCCTCGGACAGCAACACCGGGGAGCTGTTTTTT. Amino acid sequence: CSVSSDSNTGELFF.

This clonotype has just a few counts. The rearrangement links TRBV7-9 to TRBJ1-2; D perhaps matches TRBD1 (5 bases). The CDR3 contains 15 residues. The V gene lost 1 base and the J gene lost 8 bases, with 17 bases spanning the gap. Germline V gene data show CDR1 as SEHNR and CDR2 as FQNEAQ (reference sequence). CDR3 region: CASSLGIGQGQGYTF. CDR3 DNA: TGTGCCAGCAGCTTAGGTATCGGGCAGGGCCAGGGCTACACCTTC. Using reference TRBV7-9 and TRBJ1-2 for the parts outside the CDR3, the full variable domain is DTGVSQNPRHKITKRGQNVTFRCDPISEHNRLYWYRQTLGQGPEFLTYFQNEAQLEKSRLLSDRFSAERPKGSFSTLEIQRTEQGDSAMYLCASSLGIGQGQGYTFGSGTRLTVV.

This chain uses TRBV9 with TRBJ2-5; 8 bases agree with TRBD2. Germline V gene data show CDR1 as SGDLS and CDR2 as YYNGEE. The V segment lost 1 base and the J segment 5 bases; nucleotides outside the gene matches: 7. CDR3 length: 15 amino acids. This CDR3 is CASSVTGGPEETQYF. DNA of the CDR3: TGTGCCAGCAGCGTAACGGGGGGGCCGGAGGAGACCCAGTACTTC.

This clonotype was recorded a few times. This sequence joins TRBV10-1 and TRBJ1-1; no reliable D call. The germline V gene encodes CDR1 WNHNN and CDR2 SYGVQD (reference sequence). V lost 0 bases to trimming and J lost 11 bases, with 10 bases between them. The CDR3 contains 12 residues. The CDR3 spells CASSESGGRAFF. CDR3 bases: TGCGCCAGCAGTGAGTCTGGTGGCAGGGCTTTCTTT.

The table lists this clonotype with many counts. V usage is TRBV5-1 and J usage is TRBJ2-1; D unresolved. V was trimmed by 8 bases and J by 1 base, leaving 13 bases between them. The CDR3 runs 14 residues. The V gene's germline CDR1 is SGHRS and CDR2 YFSETQ. In nucleotides, the CDR3 is TGCGCCAGTTTGAAGGACGGATCCTACAATGAGCAGTTCTTC. Its translation is CASLKDGSYNEQFF.